The rows below give T cell receptor beta chains drawn from one sample of a study of T-cell memory formation after mild COVID-19. TCRdb re-called the 5' RACE reads with MiXCR, one entry per CDR3 protein. The sample lists around 450,000 distinct CDR3 sequences, about 19% occurring once. The sample consisted of PBMCs or a T cell subset sorted from them (not recorded which). These receptors were collected from an adult woman who had mild COVID-19 (a few samples of this study predate the infection). Cell type and time point are not known. Both conserved end residues are part of each CDR3. Fields, in order: D gene, V gene, clone size, J gene, CDR3 protein, CDR3 DNA. A D gene is named only where the DNA matches it firmly. Not all rows give a size; the values are once, few, many and, for expanded clones, a class.

>.|TRBV7-8|.|TRBJ1-2
CASSSREGWYGYTF
TGTGCCAGCAGCTCCCGGGAAGGGTGGTATGGCTACACCTTC
>.|TRBV11-2|few|TRBJ2-3
CASSSLSRHQDTQYF
TGTGCCAGCAGCTCCCTCAGTAGACATCAAGATACGCAGTATTTT
>TRBD2|TRBV7-3|few|TRBJ2-1
CASSFGLAHEQFF
TGTGCCAGCAGCTTTGGACTAGCGCATGAGCAGTTCTTC
>.|TRBV5-4|.|TRBJ2-3
CASLAADTQYF
TGTGCCAGCTTAGCTGCAGATACGCAGTATTTT
>TRBD2|TRBV24-1|few|TRBJ2-1
CATSGGGDFSSYNEQFF
TGTGCCACCAGTGGGGGGGGGGACTTTAGCTCCTACAATGAGCAGTTCTTC
>.|TRBV12-3/TRBV12-4|few|TRBJ1-1
CASSTLGVSEAFF
TGTGCCAGCAGTACCCTCGGGGTCTCTGAAGCTTTCTTT
>.|TRBV4-1|.|TRBJ2-1
CASSQDGQKNFNNEQFF
TGCGCCAGCAGCCAAGACGGGCAGAAAAACTTCAACAATGAGCAGTTCTTC
>TRBD2|TRBV4-2|.|TRBJ2-1
CDSSQEGRGGRDEQFF
TGTGACAGCAGCCAAGAGGGACGGGGGGGCCGCGATGAGCAGTTCTTC
>.|TRBV5-4|few|TRBJ1-1
CASSSPGGGNTEAFF
TGTGCCAGCAGCTCCCCCGGGGGTGGGAACACTGAAGCTTTCTTT
>.|TRBV3-1|once|TRBJ1-2
CASGGAHGYTF
TGTGCCAGCGGGGGGGCCCATGGCTACACCTTC
>TRBD1|TRBV19|few|TRBJ2-3
CASSPRDRETDTQYF
TGTGCCAGTAGTCCACGGGACAGGGAAACAGATACGCAGTATTTT